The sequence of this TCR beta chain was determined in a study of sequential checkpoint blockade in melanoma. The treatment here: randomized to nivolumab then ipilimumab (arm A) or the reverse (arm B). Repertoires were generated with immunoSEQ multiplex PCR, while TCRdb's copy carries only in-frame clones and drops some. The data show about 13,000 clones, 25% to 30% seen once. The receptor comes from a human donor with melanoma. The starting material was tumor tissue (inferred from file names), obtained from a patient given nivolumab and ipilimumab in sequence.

For the CDR3, the DNA is TGTGCCAGTAGTATGGAAGGAAGTAGCAATCAGCCCCAGCATTTT. Its translation: CASSMEGSSNQPQHF. V gene TRBV19 combines with J gene TRBJ1-5; unclear D gene. The V and J ends lost 3 bases and 0 bases respectively, with 9 bases between them. This CDR3 region has 15 residues. The germline V gene has CDR1 LNHDA and CDR2 SQIVND (reference sequence).